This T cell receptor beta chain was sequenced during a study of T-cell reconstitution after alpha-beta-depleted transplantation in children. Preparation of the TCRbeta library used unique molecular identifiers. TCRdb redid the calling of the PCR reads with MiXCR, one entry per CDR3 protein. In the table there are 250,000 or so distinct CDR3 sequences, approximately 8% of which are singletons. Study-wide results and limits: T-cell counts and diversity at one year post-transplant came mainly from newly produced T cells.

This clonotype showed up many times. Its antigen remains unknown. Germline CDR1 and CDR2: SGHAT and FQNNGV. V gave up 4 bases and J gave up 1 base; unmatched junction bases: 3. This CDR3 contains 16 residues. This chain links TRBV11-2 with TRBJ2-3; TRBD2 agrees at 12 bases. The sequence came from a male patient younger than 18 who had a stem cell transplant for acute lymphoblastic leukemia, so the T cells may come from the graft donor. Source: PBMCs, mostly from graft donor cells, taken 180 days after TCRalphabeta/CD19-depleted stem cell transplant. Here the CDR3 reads CASSSGTSGRTDTQYF. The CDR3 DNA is TGTGCCAGCAGCTCCGGGACTAGCGGGCGCACAGATACGCAGTATTTT.